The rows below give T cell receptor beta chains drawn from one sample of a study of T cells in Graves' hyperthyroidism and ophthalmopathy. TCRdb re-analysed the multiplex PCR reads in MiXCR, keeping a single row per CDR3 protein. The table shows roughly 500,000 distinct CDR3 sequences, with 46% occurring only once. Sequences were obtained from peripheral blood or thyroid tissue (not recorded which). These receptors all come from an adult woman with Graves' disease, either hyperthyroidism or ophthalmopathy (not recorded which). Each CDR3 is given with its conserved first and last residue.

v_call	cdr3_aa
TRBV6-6	CASREGQELSYEQYF
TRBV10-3	CAISESQRPVYEQYF
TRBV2	CVSRGPPGRGGELFF
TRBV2	CASRKGGANQPQHF
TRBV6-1	CASSAKLQGAPDTEAFF
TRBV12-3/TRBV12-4	CASSFARNQPQHF
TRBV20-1	CSASGGRALNTEAFF
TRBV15	CATSRDGRGAQGYTF
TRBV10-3	CAISPGLGSYEQYF
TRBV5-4	CASSGHSGGNAEAFF
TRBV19	CASNPTGNYGYTF
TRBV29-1	CSVSRTASSYEQYF
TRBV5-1	CASRSSGPYQETQYF
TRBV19	CASRIPGGDGYTF
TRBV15	CATSSLEPSQNQYF
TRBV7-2	CASSSPGQFSGNTIYF
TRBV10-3	CALAGSETQYF
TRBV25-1	CASGLAGVNTGELFF
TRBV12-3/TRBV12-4	CASSLVRDRAETQYF
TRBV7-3	CASSSSLNNEQFF
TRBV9	CASSVGAGGGGNTIYF
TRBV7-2	CASSQRTGVLIRGYTF
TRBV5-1	CASSHGTASYEQYF
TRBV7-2	CASSPTGVLGNQPQHF
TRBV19	CASSRGGTANEKLFF
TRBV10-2	CASSGELGWGAFF
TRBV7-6	CASSLASAGGNTIYF
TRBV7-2	CASSLGGGTGFNEQYF